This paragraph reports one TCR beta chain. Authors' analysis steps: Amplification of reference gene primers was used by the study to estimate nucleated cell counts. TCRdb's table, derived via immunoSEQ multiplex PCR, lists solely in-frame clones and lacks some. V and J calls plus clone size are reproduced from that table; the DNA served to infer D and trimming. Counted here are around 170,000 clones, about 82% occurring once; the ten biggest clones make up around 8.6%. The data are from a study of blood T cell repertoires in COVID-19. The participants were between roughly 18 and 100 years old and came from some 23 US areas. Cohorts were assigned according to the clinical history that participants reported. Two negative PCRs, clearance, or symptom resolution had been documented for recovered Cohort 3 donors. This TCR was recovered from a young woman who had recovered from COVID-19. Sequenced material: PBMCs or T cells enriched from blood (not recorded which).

The CDR3: CASSLQWGQGANYGYTF. In nucleotides, the CDR3 is TGCGCCAGCAGCTTGCAGTGGGGACAGGGGGCCAACTATGGCTACACCTTC. This chain uses TRBV5-1 with TRBJ1-2, with TRBD1 matching over 12 bases. Germline V gives CDR1 SGHRS, CDR2 YFSETQ. The CDR3 is 17 amino acids. J was trimmed by 2 bases and V by 1 base; bases with no gene match: 6.